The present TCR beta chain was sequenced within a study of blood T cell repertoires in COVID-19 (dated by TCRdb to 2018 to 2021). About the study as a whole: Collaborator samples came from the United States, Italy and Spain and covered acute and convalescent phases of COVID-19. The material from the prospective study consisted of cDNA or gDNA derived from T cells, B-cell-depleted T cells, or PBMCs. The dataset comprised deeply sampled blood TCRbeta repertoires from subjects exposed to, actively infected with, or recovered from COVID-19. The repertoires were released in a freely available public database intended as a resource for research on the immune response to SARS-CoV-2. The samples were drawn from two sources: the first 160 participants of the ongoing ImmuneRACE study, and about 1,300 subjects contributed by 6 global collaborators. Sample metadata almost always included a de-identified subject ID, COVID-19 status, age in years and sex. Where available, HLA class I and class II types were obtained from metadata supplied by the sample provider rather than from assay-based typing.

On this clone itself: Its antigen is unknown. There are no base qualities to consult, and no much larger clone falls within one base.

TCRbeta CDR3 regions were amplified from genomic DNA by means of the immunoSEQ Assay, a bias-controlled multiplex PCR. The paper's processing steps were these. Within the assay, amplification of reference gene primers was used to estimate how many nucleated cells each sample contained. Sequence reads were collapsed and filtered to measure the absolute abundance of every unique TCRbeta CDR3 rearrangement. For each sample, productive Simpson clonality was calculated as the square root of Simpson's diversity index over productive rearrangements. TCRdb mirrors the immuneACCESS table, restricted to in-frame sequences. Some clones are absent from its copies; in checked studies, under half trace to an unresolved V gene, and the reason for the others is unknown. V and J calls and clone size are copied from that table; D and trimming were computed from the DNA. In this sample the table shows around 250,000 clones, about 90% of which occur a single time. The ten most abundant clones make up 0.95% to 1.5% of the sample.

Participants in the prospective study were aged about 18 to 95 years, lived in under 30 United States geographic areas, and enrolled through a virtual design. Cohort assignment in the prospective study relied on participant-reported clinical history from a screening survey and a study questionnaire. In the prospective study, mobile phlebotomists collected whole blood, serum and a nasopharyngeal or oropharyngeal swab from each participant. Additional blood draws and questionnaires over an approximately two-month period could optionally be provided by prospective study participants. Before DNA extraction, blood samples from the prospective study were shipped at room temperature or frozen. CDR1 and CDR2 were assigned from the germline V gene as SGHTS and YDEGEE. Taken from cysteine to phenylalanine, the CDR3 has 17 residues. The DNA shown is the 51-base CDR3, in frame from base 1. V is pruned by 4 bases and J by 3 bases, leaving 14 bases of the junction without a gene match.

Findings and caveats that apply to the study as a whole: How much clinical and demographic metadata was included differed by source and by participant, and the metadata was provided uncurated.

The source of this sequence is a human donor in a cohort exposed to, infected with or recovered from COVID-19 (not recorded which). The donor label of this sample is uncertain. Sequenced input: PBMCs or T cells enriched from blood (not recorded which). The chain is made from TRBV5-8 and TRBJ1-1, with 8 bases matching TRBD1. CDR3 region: CASSLGQGGVKDTEAFF. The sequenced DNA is TGTGCCAGCAGCCTCGGACAGGGTGGAGTCAAGGACACTGAAGCTTTCTTT.